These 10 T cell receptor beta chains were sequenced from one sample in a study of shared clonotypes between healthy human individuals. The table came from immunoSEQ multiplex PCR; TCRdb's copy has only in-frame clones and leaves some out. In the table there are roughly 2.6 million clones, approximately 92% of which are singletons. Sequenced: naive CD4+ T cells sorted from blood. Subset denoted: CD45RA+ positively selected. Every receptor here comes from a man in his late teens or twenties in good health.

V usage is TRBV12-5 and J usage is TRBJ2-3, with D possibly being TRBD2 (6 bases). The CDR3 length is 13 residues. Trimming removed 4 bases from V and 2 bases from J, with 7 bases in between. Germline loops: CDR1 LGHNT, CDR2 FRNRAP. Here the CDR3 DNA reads TGTGCTAGTGGTTCGGGAGTCACAGATACGCAGTATTTT. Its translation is CASGSGVTDTQYF.

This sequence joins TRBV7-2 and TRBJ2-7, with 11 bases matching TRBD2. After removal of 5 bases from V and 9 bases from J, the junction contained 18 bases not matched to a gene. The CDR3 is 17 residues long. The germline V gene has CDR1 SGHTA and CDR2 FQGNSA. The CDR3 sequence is CASSPQFLLAGGAGQYF. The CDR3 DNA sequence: TGTGCCAGCAGCCCCCAATTCCTCCTAGCGGGGGGTGCAGGGCAGTACTTC.

The CDR3 DNA sequence: TGTGCCAGCAGTTCTCCGGGGCCCGGCGTCAATGAGCAGTTCTTC. Protein product: CASSSPGPGVNEQFF. The gene calls are TRBV6-6 and TRBJ2-1, with D perhaps being TRBD1 or TRBD2 (5 bases each). Deletions cut 4 bases from V and 6 bases from J, with 16 bases between. Per germline, CDR1 MNHNY and CDR2 SVGAGI (reference sequence). The CDR3 has 15 amino acids.

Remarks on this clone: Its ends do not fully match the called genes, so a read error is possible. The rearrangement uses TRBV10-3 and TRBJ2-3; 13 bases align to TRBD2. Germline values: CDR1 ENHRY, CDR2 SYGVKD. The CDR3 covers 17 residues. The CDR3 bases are TGTGCCATCAGTGAGTCCCGACTAGCGGGGGGCACCGATACGCAGTATTTT. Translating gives CAISESRLAGGTDTQYF.

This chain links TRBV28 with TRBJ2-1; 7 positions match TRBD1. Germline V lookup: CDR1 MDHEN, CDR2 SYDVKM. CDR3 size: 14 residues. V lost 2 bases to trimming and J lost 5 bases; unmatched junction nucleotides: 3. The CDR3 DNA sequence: TGTGCCAGCAGTTTAAGGGGGCACCACAATGAGCAGTTCTTC. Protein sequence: CASSLRGHHNEQFF.

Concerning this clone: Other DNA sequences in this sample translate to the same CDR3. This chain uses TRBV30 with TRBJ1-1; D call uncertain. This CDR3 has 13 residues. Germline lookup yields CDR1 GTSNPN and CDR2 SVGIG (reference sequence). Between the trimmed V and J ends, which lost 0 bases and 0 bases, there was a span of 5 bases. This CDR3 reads CAWSVLMNTEAFF. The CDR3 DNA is TGTGCCTGGAGTGTACTCATGAACACTGAAGCTTTCTTT.

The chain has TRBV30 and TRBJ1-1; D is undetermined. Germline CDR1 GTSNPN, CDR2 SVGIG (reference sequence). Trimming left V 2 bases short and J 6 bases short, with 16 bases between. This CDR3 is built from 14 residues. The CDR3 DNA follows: TGTGCCTGGAGTAGAAAAGGTTCGGGCGCTGAAGCTTTCTTT. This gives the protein CAWSRKGSGAEAFF.

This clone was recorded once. The CDR3, as DNA: TGTGCCAGCAGCCCTCAGCCAGAGACCCAGTACTTC. This codes for CASSPQPETQYF. The V gene is TRBV7-9, the J gene TRBJ2-5; no definite D call. This CDR3 comprises 12 residues. The germline V gene has CDR1 SEHNR and CDR2 FQNEAQ (reference sequence). V lost 5 bases, J lost 4 bases, and 8 bases lay in between.

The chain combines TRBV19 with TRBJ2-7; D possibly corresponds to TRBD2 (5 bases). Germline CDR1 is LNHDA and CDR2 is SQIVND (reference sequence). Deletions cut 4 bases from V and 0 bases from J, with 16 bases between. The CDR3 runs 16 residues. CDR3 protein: CASSKRTTSLSYEQYF. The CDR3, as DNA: TGTGCCAGTAGTAAGCGGACCACAAGCCTCTCCTACGAGCAGTACTTC.

The CDR3 loop is CASSLRQGLDQPQHF. CDR3 in DNA: TGTGCCAGCTCACTCCGACAGGGCCTCGATCAGCCCCAGCATTTT. The chain has TRBV18 and TRBJ1-5, with 7 positions matching TRBD1. This CDR3 region has 15 residues. Germline trimming cut 4 bases from V and 5 bases from J; bases unmatched to any gene: 8. Per the germline V gene, CDR1 is KGHSH and CDR2 is LQKENI.